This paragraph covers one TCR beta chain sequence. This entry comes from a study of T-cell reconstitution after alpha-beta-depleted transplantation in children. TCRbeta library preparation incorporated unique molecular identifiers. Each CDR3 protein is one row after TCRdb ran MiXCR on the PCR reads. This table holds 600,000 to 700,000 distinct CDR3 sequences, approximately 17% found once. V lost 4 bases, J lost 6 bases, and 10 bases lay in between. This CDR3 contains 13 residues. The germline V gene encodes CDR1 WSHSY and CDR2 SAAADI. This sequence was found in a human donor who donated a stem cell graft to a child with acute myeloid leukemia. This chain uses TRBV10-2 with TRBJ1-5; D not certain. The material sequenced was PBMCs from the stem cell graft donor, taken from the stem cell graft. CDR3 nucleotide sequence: TGCGCCAGCAGTGGGGCGACGGGTCAGCCCCAGCATTTT. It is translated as CASSGATGQPQHF.